Below are 13 T cell receptor beta chains sequenced from a single sample in a study of regulatory T cells in long-lasting Graves disease. Stated time point: newly diagnosed GD, antithyroid drugs for less than 3 months. Isolated PBMC RNA provided the starting material for the TCR library. HTBI primers from iRepertoire and Arm-PCR of CDR3 regions yielded the TCR beta libraries. From the multiplex PCR reads, TCRdb called clonotypes with MiXCR, one entry per CDR3 protein. The sample lists 550,000 to 650,000 distinct CDR3 sequences, 15% to 20% occurring once. These data also formed part of another study, on T cells in Graves' hyperthyroidism and ophthalmopathy.

The specimen was peripheral blood mononuclear cells (PBMCs), collected at new diagnosis, from a patient treated with antithyroid drugs. Every receptor here comes from a man younger than 35 with Graves disease.

This chain links TRBV9 with TRBJ2-1; 7 nucleotides match TRBD2. V lost 5 bases to trimming and J lost 6 bases; unmatched junction nucleotides: 8. This CDR3 comprises 14 residues. From germline, CDR1 is SGDLS and CDR2 YYNGEE. The CDR3 DNA reads as TGTGCCAGCAGTGGCGGGAGATCGGGCAATGAGCAGTTCTTC. This translates into CASSGGRSGNEQFF.

This clonotype was observed at least ten times. The chain is built from TRBV20-1 and TRBJ2-4; D might be TRBD1 (5 bases). Trimming removed 2 bases from V and 8 bases from J, with 7 bases in between. Germline V gene data show CDR1 as DFQATT and CDR2 as SNEGSKA (reference sequence). This CDR3 has 11 amino acids. CDR3 sequence (DNA): TGCAGTGCTAGAAGCAGGGACATTCAGTACTTC. Amino acid sequence: CSARSRDIQYF.

This clonotype was seen repeatedly, ten times or more. The genes are TRBV6-2 or TRBV6-3 and TRBJ2-7; no definite D call. CDR1 and CDR2 (germline): MNHEY, SVGEGT. Trimming cost V 0 bases and J 2 bases, with 5 bases left between them. The CDR3 covers 13 residues. CDR3 sequence (DNA): TGTGCCAGCAGTTACTCCCTCACCTACGAGCAGTACTTC. This sequence encodes CASSYSLTYEQYF.

Only a few counts were recorded for this clonotype. This rearrangement joins TRBV20-1 to TRBJ2-5; no definite D call. The V gene's germline CDR1 is DFQATT and CDR2 SNEGSKA (reference sequence). CDR3 size: 13 residues. Trimming took 1 base from V and 5 from J, leaving 11 bases between them. The CDR3 sequence is CSARGPSRETQYF. The CDR3 DNA sequence: TGCAGTGCTAGAGGTCCGAGCAGGGAGACCCAGTACTTC.

Concerning this clonotype itself: This clone may be a read error of a much larger clone one base away. The CDR3 ends on some other residue instead of the conserved phenylalanine or tryptophan, so this is likely a read error. The chain is built from TRBV6-2 or TRBV6-3 and TRBJ2-1; 13 nucleotides line up with TRBD2. CDR3 length: 20 amino acids. V lost 6 bases and J lost 8; bases outside the gene matches: 22. Germline CDR1 is MNHEY and CDR2 is SVGEGT. This CDR3 reads CASSNSLGLAGDSLGDEQFL. For the CDR3, the DNA is TGTGCCAGCAGCAATAGCCTCGGACTAGCGGGAGATTCTCTTGGGGATGAGCAGTTCCTC.

This clonotype was counted at least ten times. The chain has TRBV27 and TRBJ1-2; a possible D gene is TRBD1 (5 bases). Germline V CDR1 and CDR2: MNHEY, SMNVEV (reference sequence). Trimming removed 7 bases from V and 2 bases from J, with 14 bases in between. This CDR3 comprises 14 residues. The CDR3 nucleotides are TGTGCCAGCACCCGCGGGGCAGGGAACTATGGCTACACCTTC. Encoded protein: CASTRGAGNYGYTF.

This clonotype was recorded many times. The rearrangement links TRBV28 to TRBJ1-2; possibly TRBD1 for D (5 bases). Germline V gene lookup returns CDR1 MDHEN and CDR2 SYDVKM. The CDR3 has 13 residues. Trimming cost V 7 bases and J 4 bases, with 13 bases left between them. CDR3: CASMVDGAYGYTF. DNA of the CDR3: TGTGCCAGCATGGTTGACGGGGCCTATGGCTACACCTTC.

Many counts were recorded for this clonotype. The CDR3: CASSPGRAGARNEQFF. The CDR3 nucleotides are TGTGCCAGCAGCCCCGGTAGGGCGGGAGCTCGCAATGAGCAGTTCTTC. This chain connects TRBV7-2 to TRBJ2-1; TRBD2 agrees at 7 bases. The junction had 13 bases not matched to a gene; V was cut back by 5 bases and J by 6 bases. CDR1 SGHTA and CDR2 FQGNSA come from the germline V gene. The CDR3 is 16 residues long.

This clonotype was counted between two and nine times. The chain carries TRBV28 and TRBJ2-5; 8 positions agree with TRBD2. The junction had 11 bases not matched to a gene; V was cut back by 6 bases and J by 2 bases. The germline V gene encodes CDR1 MDHEN and CDR2 SYDVKM. This CDR3 spans 16 amino acids. CDR3 loop: CASRGGREDEQETQYF. CDR3 DNA: TGTGCCAGCAGGGGGGGGCGGGAGGATGAGCAAGAGACCCAGTACTTC.

J is TRBJ2-5 and V is TRBV30; 8 bases match TRBD1. Judging by the DNA end, TRBJ2-1 fits better; the J call may be wrong. The germline V gene encodes CDR1 GTSNPN and CDR2 SVGIG (reference sequence). This CDR3 has 14 residues. The chain's CDR3 is CAWSAGQGDNEQFF. The DNA for the CDR3 is TGTGCCTGGAGTGCAGGACAGGGAGACAATGAGCAGTTCTTC.

This clonotype was detected ten times or more. The chain carries TRBV12-3 or TRBV12-4 and TRBJ2-1; the D gene is possibly TRBD1 (6 bases). This CDR3 has 13 residues. V was cut by 4 bases and J by 3 bases, with 7 bases left in between. CDR3 in DNA: TGTGCCAGCAGTTCACAGGGCTACAATGAGCAGTTCTTC. Translating it yields CASSSQGYNEQFF.

A few counts support this clonotype. The chain is built from TRBV3-1 and TRBJ2-1; 7 positions agree with TRBD2. V trimming: 1 base; J trimming: 0 bases; junction bases outside the gene matches: 6. CDR1 and CDR2 from the germline V gene are LGHDT and YNNKEL (reference sequence). CDR3 length: 17 residues. The CDR3 nucleotides read TGTGCCAGCAGCCAAGTCTGGGGGAGGGGCTCCTACAATGAGCAGTTCTTC. Its protein is CASSQVWGRGSYNEQFF.

This chain joins TRBV20-1 and TRBJ1-2; D call uncertain. V was trimmed by 4 bases and J by 2 bases, leaving 14 bases between them. CDR3 length: 14 residues. Germline assignment: CDR1 DFQATT and CDR2 SNEGSKA (reference sequence). CDR3 nucleotide sequence: TGCAGTGCTAAGAACAGCCGATCGAACTATGGCTACACCTTC. It specifies CSAKNSRSNYGYTF.